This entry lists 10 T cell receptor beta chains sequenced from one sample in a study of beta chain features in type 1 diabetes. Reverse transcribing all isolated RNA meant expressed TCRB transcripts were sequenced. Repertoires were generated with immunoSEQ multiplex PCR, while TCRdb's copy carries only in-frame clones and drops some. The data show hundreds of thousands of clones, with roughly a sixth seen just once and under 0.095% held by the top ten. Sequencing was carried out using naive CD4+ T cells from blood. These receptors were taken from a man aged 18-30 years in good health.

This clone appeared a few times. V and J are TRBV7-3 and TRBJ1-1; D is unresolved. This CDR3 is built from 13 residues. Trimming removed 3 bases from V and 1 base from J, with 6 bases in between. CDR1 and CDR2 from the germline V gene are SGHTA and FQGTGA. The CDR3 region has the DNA TGTGCCAGCAGCTTCTACAAGAACACTGAAGCTTTCTTT. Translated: CASSFYKNTEAFF.

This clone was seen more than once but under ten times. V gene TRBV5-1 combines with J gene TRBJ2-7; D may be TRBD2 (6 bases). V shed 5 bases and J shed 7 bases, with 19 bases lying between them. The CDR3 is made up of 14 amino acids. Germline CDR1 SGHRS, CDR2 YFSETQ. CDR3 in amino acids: CASSSLSGAAEQYF. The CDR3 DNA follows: TGCGCCAGCAGTTCTCTTAGCGGAGCGGCGGAGCAGTACTTC. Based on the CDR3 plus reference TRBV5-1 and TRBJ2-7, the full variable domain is KAGVTQTPRYLIKTRGQQVTLSCSPISGHRSVSWYQQTPGQGLQFLFEYFSETQRNKGNFPGRFSGRQFSNSRSEMNVSTLELGDSALYLCASSSLSGAAEQYFGPGTRLTVT.

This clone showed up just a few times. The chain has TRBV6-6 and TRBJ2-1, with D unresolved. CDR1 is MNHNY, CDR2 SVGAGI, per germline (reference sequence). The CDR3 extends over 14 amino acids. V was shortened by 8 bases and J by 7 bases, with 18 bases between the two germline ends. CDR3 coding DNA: TGTGCCAGCGGGAACAGCGTACGCTCGAATGAGCAGTTCTTC. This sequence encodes CASGNSVRSNEQFF.

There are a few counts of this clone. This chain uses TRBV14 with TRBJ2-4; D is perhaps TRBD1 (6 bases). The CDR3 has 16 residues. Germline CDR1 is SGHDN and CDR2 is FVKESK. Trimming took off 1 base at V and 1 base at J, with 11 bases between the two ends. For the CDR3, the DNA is TGTGCCAGCAGCCAAGTCGCCAGGGGCGCCAAAAACATTCAGTACTTC. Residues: CASSQVARGAKNIQYF.

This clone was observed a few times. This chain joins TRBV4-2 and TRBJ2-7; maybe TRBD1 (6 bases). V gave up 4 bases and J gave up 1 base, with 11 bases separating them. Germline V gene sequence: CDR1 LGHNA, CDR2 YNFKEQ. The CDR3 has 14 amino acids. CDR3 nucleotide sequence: TGTGCCAGCAGCCCAAGACAGGCATCCTACGAGCAGTACTTC. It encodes CASSPRQASYEQYF.

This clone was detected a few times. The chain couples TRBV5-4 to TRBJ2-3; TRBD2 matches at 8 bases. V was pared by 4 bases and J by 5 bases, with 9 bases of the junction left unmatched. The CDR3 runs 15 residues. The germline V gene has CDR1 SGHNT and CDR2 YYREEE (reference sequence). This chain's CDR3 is CASSTGGLAGDTQYF. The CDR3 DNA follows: TGTGCCAGCAGCACGGGGGGCCTAGCGGGAGATACGCAGTATTTT.

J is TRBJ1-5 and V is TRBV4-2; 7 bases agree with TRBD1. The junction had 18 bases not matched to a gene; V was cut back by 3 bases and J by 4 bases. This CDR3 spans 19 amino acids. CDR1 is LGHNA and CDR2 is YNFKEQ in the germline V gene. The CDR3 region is CASSHRSIGTVLENQPQHF. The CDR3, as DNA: TGTGCCAGCAGCCACCGATCCATAGGGACAGTTCTGGAAAATCAGCCCCAGCATTTT.

The CDR3 region has the DNA TGTGCCAGCAGCTTCGGGACAGGGCGAGATACGCAGTATTTT. Its protein product is CASSFGTGRDTQYF. The chain joins TRBV4-2 to TRBJ2-3; 9 bases match TRBD1. Germline V lookup: CDR1 LGHNA, CDR2 YNFKEQ. V lost 5 bases to trimming and J lost 5 bases; unmatched junction nucleotides: 5. The CDR3 covers 14 residues.

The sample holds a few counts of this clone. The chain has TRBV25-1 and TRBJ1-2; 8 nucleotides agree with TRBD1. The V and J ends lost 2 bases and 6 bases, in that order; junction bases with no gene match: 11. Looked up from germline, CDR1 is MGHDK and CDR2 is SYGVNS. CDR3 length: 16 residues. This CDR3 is CASSERKSRGHDGYTF. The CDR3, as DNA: TGTGCCAGCAGTGAACGTAAAAGCAGGGGGCATGATGGCTACACCTTC.

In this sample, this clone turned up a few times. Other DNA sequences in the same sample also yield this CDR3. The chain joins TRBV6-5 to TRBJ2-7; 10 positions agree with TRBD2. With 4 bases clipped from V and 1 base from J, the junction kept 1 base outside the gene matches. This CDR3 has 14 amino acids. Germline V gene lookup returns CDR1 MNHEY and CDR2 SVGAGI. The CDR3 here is CASSLAGGSYEQYF. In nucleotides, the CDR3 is TGTGCCAGCAGTTTAGCGGGAGGTTCCTACGAGCAGTACTTC.